The clone carrying this T cell receptor (beta chain) was picked up many times. Each cDNA molecule carried a unique molecular identifier. From the 5' RACE reads, TCRdb called clonotypes with MiXCR, one entry per CDR3 protein. The data hold more than 50,000 distinct CDR3 sequences, with around 5.2% observed a single time. Trimming pared 2 bases from V and 3 bases from J, leaving 7 bases between. CDR1 GTSNPN and CDR2 SVGIG come from the germline V gene (reference sequence). The CDR3 is 12 amino acids. These data come from a study of early T cells in non-severe SARS-CoV-2 infection. Sequenced: whole blood. V usage is TRBV30 and J usage is TRBJ1-2, with D possibly matching TRBD1 (5 bases). The TCR comes from an adult who was a healthcare worker with PCR-confirmed SARS-CoV-2 infection or an uninfected control (not recorded which). The CDR3 DNA is TGTGCCTGGAGTCAGGGCTACTATGGCTACACCTTC. Translating it yields CAWSQGYYGYTF.